The 8 T cell receptor beta chains presented below share a single source sample, sequenced in a study of regulatory T cells in long-lasting Graves disease. Stated time point: newly diagnosed GD, antithyroid drugs for less than 3 months. PBMC RNA served as the TCR library source. TCR beta libraries were built with iRepertoire HTBI primers and Arm-PCR of CDR3 regions. TCRdb re-called the multiplex PCR reads with MiXCR, one entry per CDR3 protein. The sample records more than 300,000 distinct CDR3 sequences, over 9.5% being singletons. These data were likewise used in another study, on T cells in Graves' hyperthyroidism and ophthalmopathy.

The input for sequencing was peripheral blood mononuclear cells (PBMCs), taken at new diagnosis, from a patient treated with antithyroid drugs. The source of these receptors is a woman under 30 with Graves disease.

This clonotype showed up many times. CDR3 bases: TGTGCCAGCAGCTTGTCGCCGGGACTAGCGGAAAACATTCAGTACTTC. Amino acid sequence: CASSLSPGLAENIQYF. The chain combines TRBV7-8 with TRBJ2-4, with 11 positions matching TRBD2. Trimming at V came to 3 bases and at J to 5 bases, leaving 6 bases not matched to a gene. The CDR3 length is 16 residues. Germline V lookup: CDR1 SGHVS, CDR2 FQNEAQ.

This clonotype was detected many times. The chain employs TRBV6-4 and TRBJ1-1; D is unresolved. This CDR3 contains 12 residues. Trimming took 4 bases from V and 5 from J, leaving 8 bases between them. Germline assignment: CDR1 MRHNA and CDR2 SNTAGT. For the CDR3, the DNA is TGTGCCAGCAGTGGTTGGAAGACTGAAGCTTTCTTT. Residues: CASSGWKTEAFF.

This clonotype was found many times. The gene calls are TRBV18 and TRBJ1-3; tentative D call: TRBD1 (6 bases). Deletions cut 0 bases from V and 0 bases from J, with 12 bases between. The length of the CDR3 is 17 residues. Germline V CDR1 and CDR2: KGHSH, LQKENI. CDR3 sequence: CASSPPTGQFSGNTIYF. For the CDR3, the DNA is TGTGCCAGCTCACCACCGACAGGACAGTTCTCTGGAAACACCATATATTTT.

The rearrangement joins TRBV19 to TRBJ2-7, with D tentatively TRBD1 or TRBD2 (5 bases each). V was pared by 5 bases and J by 2 bases, with 13 bases between. Germline assignment: CDR1 LNHDA and CDR2 SQIVND (reference sequence). CDR3 length: 14 amino acids. CDR3 sequence reads: CASSLAGATYEQYF. In DNA form, the CDR3 reads TGTGCCAGTAGTCTCGCCGGGGCAACCTACGAGCAGTACTTC.

The chain carries TRBV5-1 and TRBJ2-7; either TRBD1 or TRBD2 may supply D (5 bases each). CDR3 length: 16 amino acids. CDR1 and CDR2 (germline): SGHRS, YFSETQ. Trimming cost V 5 bases and J 0 bases, with 18 bases left between them. The DNA of the CDR3 is TGCGCCAGCAGACCAACCGGGACGGACTTCTCCTACGAGCAGTACGTC. This gives the protein CASRPTGTDFSYEQYV.

Of note for this clonotype: This could be a read error, since a much larger clone is one nucleotide away. This chain links TRBV12-3 or TRBV12-4 with TRBJ2-2; a possible D gene is TRBD1 (5 bases). The CDR3 loop spans 13 amino acids. Between the trimmed V and J ends, which lost 11 bases and 4 bases, there was a span of 14 bases. The CDR3 loop is CAGTKRGTGELFF. The CDR3 DNA reads TGTGCCGGCACCAAAAGGGGCACCGGGGAGCTGTTTTTT.

This clonotype was observed many times. This chain uses TRBV12-3 or TRBV12-4 with TRBJ2-7; D is unclear. CDR3 length: 14 amino acids. The V gene lost 3 bases and the J gene lost 0 bases, with 9 bases spanning the gap. The CDR3 spells CASSLRPSSYEQYV. The DNA of the CDR3 is TGTGCCAGCAGTTTGAGGCCCAGCTCCTACGAGCAGTACGTC.

This clonotype was detected many times. This chain links TRBV20-1 with TRBJ2-7, with D tentatively TRBD2 (5 bases). Trimming shortened V by 0 bases and J by 3 bases, and 24 bases separated the two germline ends. Per germline, CDR1 DFQATT and CDR2 SNEGSKA (reference sequence). The CDR3 covers 18 residues. The DNA for the CDR3 is TGCAGTGCTAGAGACCCAACTAGTTATAAGCGTTCTATCTACGAGCAGTACTTC. This codes for CSARDPTSYKRSIYEQYF.